These 2 T cell receptor beta chains came from one sample sequenced in a study of radiation and T cells in renal cell carcinoma. Libraries were prepared by immunoSEQ multiplex PCR; TCRdb keeps only in-frame clonotypes and omits some of them. The profile shows fewer than 200,000 clones, about 88% of them singletons. Time point described: blood 4 weeks post-SBRT, at nephrectomy. Treatment denoted: 15 Gy SBRT to primary tumor, nephrectomy 4 weeks later. The specimen was blood, collected from a patient whose treatment included radiotherapy and nephrectomy. The receptors shown here come from a woman in her forties or fifties with renal cell carcinoma.

The chain carries TRBV5-5 and TRBJ1-2, with unresolved D. Per germline, CDR1 SGHKS and CDR2 YYEKEE (reference sequence). The CDR3 is made up of 14 amino acids. Trimming removed 1 base from V and 4 bases from J, with 11 bases in between. The CDR3 bases are TGTGCCAGCAGCTTGTTACAGCAAAGCTATGGCTACACCTTC. As protein: CASSLLQQSYGYTF.

The chain employs TRBV5-1 and TRBJ1-3; D not resolved. The CDR3 sequence is 14 residues long. V was pared by 2 bases and J by 4 bases, with 10 bases between. Germline V gene data show CDR1 as SGHRS and CDR2 as YFSETQ. The CDR3 is CASSFGNQGNTIYF. The DNA for the CDR3 is TGCGCCAGCAGCTTTGGCAACCAGGGAAACACCATATATTTT.